This T cell receptor (beta chain) was observed in a study of cytomegalovirus exposure and HLA in healthy donors. With 6 bases removed from V and 1 base from J, the gap between germline ends came to 9 bases. Germline-derived CDR1 and CDR2 are SNHLY and FYNNEI. The CDR3 spans 13 residues. A multiplex PCR was run with 60 Vbeta primers and 13 Jbeta primers. Data came from immunoSEQ multiplex PCR; TCRdb stores just in-frame clones and leaves some out. The table shows about 130,000 clones, with roughly 84% occurring only once. Notes on this clone: Its specificity is unknown.

Study observations and caveats: Reported findings show TCR beta sequences accurately forecast HLA-A and HLA-B alleles in most subjects. Other equally common chains were less clonally expanded than HLA-associated TCR beta chains, a later analysis showed.

Samples came from healthy bone marrow donors. The clonotype was recovered from a man aged 45-65 years in good health and CMV-seronegative. The chain recombines TRBV2 with TRBJ2-5, with a tentative D call TRBD2 (5 bases). The specimen was PBMCs. The CDR3, as DNA: TGTGCCAGCAGGAGGGAGCCCCAAGAGACCCAGTACTTC. Amino acid sequence: CASRREPQETQYF.